These T cell receptor beta chains were read from a single sample in a study of T cell repertoires in cytomegalovirus infection. Via MiXCR, TCRdb re-called the reads, giving one row per CDR3 protein. The table has fewer than 350,000 distinct CDR3 sequences, approximately 9.5% seen once. The sample was PBMCs. The receptors come from a human donor in good health (CMV status not recorded). Some clones in this sample may be carry-over from other donors' samples. Both conserved end residues are part of each CDR3. The D gene is left open where the match is weak. Expanded clones get a size class; other rows say once, few or many, or leave the size out.

-,TRBV7-3,-,TRBJ2-3,CASSKGHQGFDTQYF,TGTGCCAGCAGTAAGGGACACCAGGGATTCGATACGCAGTATTTT
few,TRBV27,-,TRBJ2-1,CATRGTAYNEQFF,TGTGCCACCCGGGGGACCGCATACAATGAGCAGTTCTTC
few,TRBV7-2,TRBD1,TRBJ2-2,CASSLWTGTGELFF,TGTGCCAGCAGCCTGTGGACAGGCACCGGGGAGCTGTTTTTT
few,TRBV7-2,TRBD2,TRBJ2-3,CASSLALAGGSTDTQYF,TGTGCCAGCAGCTTAGCGCTGGCGGGGGGTAGCACAGATACGCAGTATTTT
few,TRBV5-6,-,TRBJ1-5,CASSFRGRVDDQPQHF,TGTGCCAGCAGCTTTAGAGGCAGGGTTGATGATCAGCCCCAGCATTTT
many,TRBV28,-,TRBJ2-7,CASSPGGTNIYEQYF,TGTGCCAGCAGCCCTGGCGGGACCAACATCTACGAGCAGTACTTC
many,TRBV6-1,TRBD1,TRBJ2-1,CASSEEDRGPYNEQFF,TGTGCCAGCAGTGAAGAGGACAGGGGCCCGTACAATGAGCAGTTCTTC
many,TRBV7-8,-,TRBJ2-1,CASRVGGASYNEQFF,TGTGCCAGCAGGGTGGGGGGGGCGAGTTACAATGAGCAGTTCTTC
many,TRBV7-2,-,TRBJ2-3,CASSPPLGRDTQYF,TGTGCCAGCAGCCCCCCGTTGGGGAGGGATACGCAGTATTTT
few,TRBV7-2,-,TRBJ1-4,CASSLDSATNEKLFF,TGTGCCAGCAGCTTGGACAGTGCAACTAATGAAAAACTGTTTTTT
-,TRBV6-1,TRBD1,TRBJ2-1,CASSEFGQGLYNEQLF,TGTGCCAGCAGTGAATTCGGACAGGGATTGTACAATGAGCAGCTCTTC
many,TRBV6-2/TRBV6-3,-,TRBJ2-1,CASSYGNPNEQFF,TGTGCCAGCAGTTACGGGAACCCCAATGAGCAGTTCTTC
many,TRBV7-2,TRBD2,TRBJ2-3,CASSLEVLRGADTQYF,TGTGCCAGCAGCTTAGAAGTTTTGCGGGGGGCAGATACGCAGTATTTT
medium-sized,TRBV7-2,TRBD2,TRBJ2-3,CASSLVGGLAASGNTQYF,TGTGCCAGCAGCTTAGTAGGGGGACTAGCGGCCTCCGGGAATACGCAGTATTTT
many,TRBV7-6,TRBD2,TRBJ2-7,CASSFSDSGTYEQYF,TGTGCCAGCAGCTTCTCCGATAGCGGGACCTACGAGCAGTACTTC
many,TRBV7-2,-,TRBJ1-1,CASSLVHGGHTEAFF,TGTGCCAGCAGCTTAGTCCATGGGGGGCACACTGAAGCTTTCTTT
few,TRBV28,TRBD1,TRBJ1-2,CASSYSGQGIGYTF,TGTGCCAGCAGCTACTCGGGACAGGGGATTGGCTACACCTTC
many,TRBV12-3/TRBV12-4,-,TRBJ2-5,CASSYQRMQETQYF,TGTGCCAGCAGTTACCAGCGGATGCAAGAGACCCAGTACTTC
once,TRBV20-1,-,TRBJ1-3,CSATDRQAKRNTIYF,TGCAGTGCTACTGATAGACAGGCTAAGAGAAACACCATATATTTT
many,TRBV7-2,-,TRBJ1-1,CASSSSRGSTEAFF,TGTGCCAGCAGCTCTTCTCGGGGAAGCACTGAAGCTTTCTTT
-,TRBV12-3/TRBV12-4,TRBD1,TRBJ1-2,CASAAGQSLSWGYTF,TGTGCCAGCGCCGCGGGACAGTCCCTTTCGTGGGGCTACACCTTC
-,TRBV5-5,TRBD1,TRBJ2-7,CASSLKGAAVAYEQYF,TGTGCCAGCAGCTTGAAGGGGGCAGCCGTAGCCTACGAGCAGTACTTC
few,TRBV28,TRBD1,TRBJ2-3,CASTLDRDTDTQYF,TGTGCCAGCACCCTTGACAGGGACACAGATACGCAGTATTTT
few,TRBV20-1,TRBD2,TRBJ2-5,CSATSWASGQETQYF,TGCAGTGCCACCTCTTGGGCTAGCGGACAAGAGACCCAGTACTTC
few,TRBV12-3/TRBV12-4,-,TRBJ1-1,CASSGDSGAEAFF,TGTGCCAGCAGTGGGGATTCGGGGGCTGAAGCTTTCTTT
-,TRBV10-2,-,TRBJ1-4,CASSLNRAPNEKLFF,TGCGCCAGCAGTCTGAACAGGGCACCTAATGAAAAACTGTTTTTT